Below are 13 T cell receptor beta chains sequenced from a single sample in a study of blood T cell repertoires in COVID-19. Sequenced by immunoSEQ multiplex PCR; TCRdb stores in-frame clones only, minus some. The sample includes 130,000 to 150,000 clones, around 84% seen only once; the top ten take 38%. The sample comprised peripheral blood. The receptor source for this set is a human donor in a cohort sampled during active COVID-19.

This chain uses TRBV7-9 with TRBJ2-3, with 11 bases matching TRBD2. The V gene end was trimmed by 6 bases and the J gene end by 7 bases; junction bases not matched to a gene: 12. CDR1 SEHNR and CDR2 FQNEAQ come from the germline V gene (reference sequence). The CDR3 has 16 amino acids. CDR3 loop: CASRPFSGGAQNTQYF. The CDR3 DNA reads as TGTGCCAGCAGACCCTTTAGCGGGGGGGCTCAAAATACGCAGTATTTT.

In DNA, the CDR3 is TGTGCCAGCAGCTCCCAAAATTCACCCCTCCACTTT. This gives the protein CASSSQNSPLHF. The V call is TRBV9, the J call TRBJ1-6; D unclear. Germline V gene data show CDR1 as SGDLS and CDR2 as YYNGEE. This CDR3 region has 12 residues. Between the trimmed V and J ends, which lost 4 bases and 7 bases, there was a span of 6 bases.

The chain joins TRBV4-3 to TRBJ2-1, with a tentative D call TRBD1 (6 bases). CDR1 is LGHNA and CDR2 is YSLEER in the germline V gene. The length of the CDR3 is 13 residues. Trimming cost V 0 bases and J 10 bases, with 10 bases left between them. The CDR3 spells CASSQDQGLEQFF. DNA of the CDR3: TGCGCCAGCAGCCAAGATCAGGGGTTGGAGCAGTTCTTC.

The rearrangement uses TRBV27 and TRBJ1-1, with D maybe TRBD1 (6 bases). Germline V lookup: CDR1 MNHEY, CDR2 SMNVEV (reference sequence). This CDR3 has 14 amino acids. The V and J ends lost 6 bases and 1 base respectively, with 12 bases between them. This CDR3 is CASSPRQENTEAFF. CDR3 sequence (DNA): TGTGCCAGCAGCCCCAGACAGGAGAACACTGAAGCTTTCTTT.

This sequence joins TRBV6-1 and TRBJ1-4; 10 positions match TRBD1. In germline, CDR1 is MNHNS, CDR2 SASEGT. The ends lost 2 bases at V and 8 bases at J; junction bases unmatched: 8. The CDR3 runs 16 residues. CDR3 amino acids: CASSEWTGTGDEKLFF. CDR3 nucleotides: TGTGCCAGCAGTGAATGGACCGGGACAGGGGACGAAAAACTGTTTTTT.

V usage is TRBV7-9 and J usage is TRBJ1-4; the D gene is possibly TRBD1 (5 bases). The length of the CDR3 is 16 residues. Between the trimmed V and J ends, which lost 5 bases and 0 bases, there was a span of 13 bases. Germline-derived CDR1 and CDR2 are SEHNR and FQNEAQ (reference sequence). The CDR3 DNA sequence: TGTGCCAGCAGCCAAAGGGGCGAGTCAACTAATGAAAAACTGTTTTTT. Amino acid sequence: CASSQRGESTNEKLFF.

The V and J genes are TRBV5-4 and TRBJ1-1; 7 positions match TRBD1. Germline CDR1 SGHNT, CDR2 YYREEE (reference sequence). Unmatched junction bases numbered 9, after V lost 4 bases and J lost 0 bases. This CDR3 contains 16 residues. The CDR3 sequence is CASSPRDRLMNTEAFF. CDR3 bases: TGTGCCAGCAGCCCACGGGACAGACTCATGAACACTGAAGCTTTCTTT.

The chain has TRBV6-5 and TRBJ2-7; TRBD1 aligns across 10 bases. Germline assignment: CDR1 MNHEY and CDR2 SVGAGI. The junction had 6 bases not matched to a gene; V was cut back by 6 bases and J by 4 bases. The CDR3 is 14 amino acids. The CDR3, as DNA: TGTGCCAGCAGGCTGGACAGGGGGTTGTACGAGCAGTACTTC. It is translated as CASRLDRGLYEQYF.

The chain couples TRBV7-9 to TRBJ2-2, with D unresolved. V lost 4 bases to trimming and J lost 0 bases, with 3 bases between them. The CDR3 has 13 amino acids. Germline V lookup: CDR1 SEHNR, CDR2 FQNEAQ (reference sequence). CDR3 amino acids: CASSSSNTGELFF. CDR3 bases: TGTGCCAGCAGCTCTTCGAACACCGGGGAGCTGTTTTTT.

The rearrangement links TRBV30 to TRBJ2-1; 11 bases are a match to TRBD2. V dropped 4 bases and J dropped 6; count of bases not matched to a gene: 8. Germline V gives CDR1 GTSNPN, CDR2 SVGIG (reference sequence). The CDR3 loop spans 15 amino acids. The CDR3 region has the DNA TGTGCCTGGACCGCCGGGACTAGCGGAGCCAATGAGCAGTTCTTC. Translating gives CAWTAGTSGANEQFF.

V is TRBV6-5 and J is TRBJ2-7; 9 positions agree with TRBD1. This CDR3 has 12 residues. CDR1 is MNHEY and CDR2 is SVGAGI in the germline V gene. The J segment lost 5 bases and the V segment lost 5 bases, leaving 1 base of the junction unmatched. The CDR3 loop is CASSRTGDEQYF. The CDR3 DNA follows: TGTGCCAGCAGTCGGACAGGGGACGAGCAGTACTTC.

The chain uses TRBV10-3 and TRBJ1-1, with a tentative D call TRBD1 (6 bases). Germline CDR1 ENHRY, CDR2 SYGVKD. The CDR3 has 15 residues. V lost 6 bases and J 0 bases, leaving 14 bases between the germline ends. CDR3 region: CAIRGDTSMNTEAFF. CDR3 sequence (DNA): TGTGCCATCAGAGGGGACACCTCCATGAACACTGAAGCTTTCTTT.

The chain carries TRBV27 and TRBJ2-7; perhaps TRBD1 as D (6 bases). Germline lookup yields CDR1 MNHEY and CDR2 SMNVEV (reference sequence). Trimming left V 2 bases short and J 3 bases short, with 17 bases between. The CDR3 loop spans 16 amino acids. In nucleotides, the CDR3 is TGTGCCAGCAGTTTAAATTTGAACAGGGCCCACTACGAGCAGTACTTC. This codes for CASSLNLNRAHYEQYF.